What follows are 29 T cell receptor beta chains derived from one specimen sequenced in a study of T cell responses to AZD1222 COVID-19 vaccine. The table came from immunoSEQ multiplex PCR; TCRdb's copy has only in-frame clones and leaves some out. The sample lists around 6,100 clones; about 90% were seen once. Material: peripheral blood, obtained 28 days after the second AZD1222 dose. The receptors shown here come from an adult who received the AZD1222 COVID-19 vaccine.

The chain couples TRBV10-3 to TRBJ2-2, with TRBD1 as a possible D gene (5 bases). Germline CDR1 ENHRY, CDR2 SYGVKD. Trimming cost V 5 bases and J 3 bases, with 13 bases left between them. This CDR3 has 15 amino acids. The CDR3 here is CAISKDKTYTGELFF. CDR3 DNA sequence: TGTGCCATCAGTAAGGACAAAACCTACACCGGGGAGCTGTTTTTT.

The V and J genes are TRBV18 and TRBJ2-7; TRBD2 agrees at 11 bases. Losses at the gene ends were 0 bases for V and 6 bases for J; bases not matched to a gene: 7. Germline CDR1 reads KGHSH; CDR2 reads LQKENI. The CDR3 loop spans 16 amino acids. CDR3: CASSPPASGRRSEQYF. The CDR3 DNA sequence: TGTGCCAGCTCACCACCGGCTAGCGGGAGGAGAAGCGAGCAGTACTTC.

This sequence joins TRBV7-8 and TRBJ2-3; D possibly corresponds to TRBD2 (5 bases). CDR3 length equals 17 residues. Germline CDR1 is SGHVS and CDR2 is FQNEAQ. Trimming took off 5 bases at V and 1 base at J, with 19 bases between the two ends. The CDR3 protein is CASSPPRRERRTDTQYF. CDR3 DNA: TGTGCCAGCAGCCCGCCCCGAAGGGAGCGACGCACAGATACGCAGTATTTT.

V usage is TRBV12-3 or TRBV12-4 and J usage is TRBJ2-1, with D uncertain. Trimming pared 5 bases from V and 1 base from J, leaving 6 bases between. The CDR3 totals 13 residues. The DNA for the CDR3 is TGTGCCAGCAGTCTGTGGTCCTACAATGAGCAGTTCTTC. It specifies CASSLWSYNEQFF.

CDR3 sequence reads: CASRSPTANYGYTF. The CDR3 DNA follows: TGTGCCAGCAGGAGCCCGACAGCCAACTATGGCTACACCTTC. This chain connects TRBV7-9 to TRBJ1-2, with D possibly being TRBD1 (5 bases). Germline CDR1 reads SEHNR; CDR2 reads FQNEAQ (reference sequence). V lost 6 bases and J 2 bases, leaving 13 bases between the germline ends. The CDR3 consists of 14 residues.

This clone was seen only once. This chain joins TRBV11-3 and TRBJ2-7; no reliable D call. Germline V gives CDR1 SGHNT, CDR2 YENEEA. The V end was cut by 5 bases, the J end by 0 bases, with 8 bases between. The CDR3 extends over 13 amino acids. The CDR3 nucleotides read TGTGCCAGCAGCGCCGGATTCTCCTACGAGCAGTACGTC. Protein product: CASSAGFSYEQYV.

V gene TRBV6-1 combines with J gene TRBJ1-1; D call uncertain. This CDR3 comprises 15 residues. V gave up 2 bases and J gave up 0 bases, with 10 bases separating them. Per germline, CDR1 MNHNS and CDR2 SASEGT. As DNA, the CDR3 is TGTGCCAGCAGTGAAACAGCCGGAGTGAACACTGAAGCTTTCTTT. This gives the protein CASSETAGVNTEAFF.

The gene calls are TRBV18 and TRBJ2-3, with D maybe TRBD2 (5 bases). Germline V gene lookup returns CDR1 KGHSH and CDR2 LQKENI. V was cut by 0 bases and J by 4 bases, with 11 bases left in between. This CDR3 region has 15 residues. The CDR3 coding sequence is TGTGCCAGCTCACCACCGAACGGGCGGGCAGATACGCAGTATTTT. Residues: CASSPPNGRADTQYF.

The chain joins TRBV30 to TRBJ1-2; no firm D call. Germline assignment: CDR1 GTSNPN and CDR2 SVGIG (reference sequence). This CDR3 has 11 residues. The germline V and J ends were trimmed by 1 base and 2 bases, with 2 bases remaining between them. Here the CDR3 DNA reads TGTGCCTGGAGTGGAAACTATGGCTACACCTTC. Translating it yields CAWSGNYGYTF. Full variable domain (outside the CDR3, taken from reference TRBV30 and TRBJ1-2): SQTIHQWPATLVQPVGSPLSLECTVEGTSNPNLYWYRQAAGRGLQLLFYSVGIGQISSEVPQNLSASRPQDRQFILSSKKLLLSDSGFYLCAWSGNYGYTFGSGTRLTVV.

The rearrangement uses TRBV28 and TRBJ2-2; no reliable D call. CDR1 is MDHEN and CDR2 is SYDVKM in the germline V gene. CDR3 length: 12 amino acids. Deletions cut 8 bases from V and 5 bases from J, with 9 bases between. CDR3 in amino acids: CASALETGELFF. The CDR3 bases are TGTGCCAGCGCATTAGAGACCGGGGAGCTGTTTTTT.

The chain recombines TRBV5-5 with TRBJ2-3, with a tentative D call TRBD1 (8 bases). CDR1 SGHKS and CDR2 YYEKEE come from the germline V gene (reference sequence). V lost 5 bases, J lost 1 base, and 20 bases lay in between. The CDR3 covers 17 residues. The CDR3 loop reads CASRSDRGAGGTDTQYF. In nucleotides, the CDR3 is TGTGCCAGCAGATCCGACAGGGGCGCGGGAGGCACAGATACGCAGTATTTT.

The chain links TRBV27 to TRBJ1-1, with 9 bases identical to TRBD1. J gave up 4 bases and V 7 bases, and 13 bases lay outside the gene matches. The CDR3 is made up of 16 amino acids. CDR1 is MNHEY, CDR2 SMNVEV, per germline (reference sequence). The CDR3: CASILTGTGRGTEAFF. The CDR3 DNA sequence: TGTGCCAGCATACTCACCGGGACAGGGCGCGGCACTGAAGCTTTCTTT.

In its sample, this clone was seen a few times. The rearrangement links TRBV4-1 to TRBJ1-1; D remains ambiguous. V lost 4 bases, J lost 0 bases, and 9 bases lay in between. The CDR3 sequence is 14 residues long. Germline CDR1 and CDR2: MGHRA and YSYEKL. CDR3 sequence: CASSPQTLNTEAFF. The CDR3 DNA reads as TGCGCCAGCAGCCCCCAGACCTTGAACACTGAAGCTTTCTTT.

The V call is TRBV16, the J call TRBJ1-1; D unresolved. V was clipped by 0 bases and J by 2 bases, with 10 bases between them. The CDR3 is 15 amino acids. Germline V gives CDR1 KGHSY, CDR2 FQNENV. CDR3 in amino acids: CASSQSRWQNTEAFF. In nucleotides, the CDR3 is TGTGCCAGCAGCCAATCTAGGTGGCAAAACACTGAAGCTTTCTTT.

The CDR3 is CASSYQGFRVPYNSPLHF. For the CDR3, the DNA is TGTGCCAGCAGCTACCAGGGATTTAGGGTCCCCTATAATTCACCCCTCCACTTT. The chain has TRBV21-1 and TRBJ1-6; the D call in the table, TRBD1, was not verified against the DNA. TRBV21-1 constitutes a pseudogene. The CDR3 is 18 amino acids.

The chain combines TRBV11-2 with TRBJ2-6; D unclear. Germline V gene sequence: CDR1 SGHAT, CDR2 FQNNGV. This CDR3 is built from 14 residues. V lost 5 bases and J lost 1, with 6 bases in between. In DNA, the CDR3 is TGTGCCAGCAGCGCTCATTCTGGGGCCAACGTCCTGACTTTC. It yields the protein CASSAHSGANVLTF.

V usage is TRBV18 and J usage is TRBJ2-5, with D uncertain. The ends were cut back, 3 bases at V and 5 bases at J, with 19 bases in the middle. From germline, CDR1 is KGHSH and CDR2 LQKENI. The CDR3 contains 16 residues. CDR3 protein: CASSPSSSRSTETQYF. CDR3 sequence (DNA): TGTGCCAGCTCACCGTCCTCTTCGCGGTCGACGGAGACCCAGTACTTC. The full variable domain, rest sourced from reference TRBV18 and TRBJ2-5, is NAGVMQNPRHLVRRRGQEARLRCSPMKGHSHVYWYRQLPEEGLKFMVYLQKENIIDESGMPKERFSAEFPKEGPSILRIQQVVRGDSAAYFCASSPSSSRSTETQYFGPGTRLLVL.

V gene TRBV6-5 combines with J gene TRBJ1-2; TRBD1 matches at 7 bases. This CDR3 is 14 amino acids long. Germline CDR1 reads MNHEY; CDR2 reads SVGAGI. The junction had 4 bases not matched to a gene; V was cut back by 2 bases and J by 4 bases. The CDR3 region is CASSYHDRVYGYTF. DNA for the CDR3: TGTGCCAGCAGTTACCACGACAGGGTCTATGGCTACACCTTC.

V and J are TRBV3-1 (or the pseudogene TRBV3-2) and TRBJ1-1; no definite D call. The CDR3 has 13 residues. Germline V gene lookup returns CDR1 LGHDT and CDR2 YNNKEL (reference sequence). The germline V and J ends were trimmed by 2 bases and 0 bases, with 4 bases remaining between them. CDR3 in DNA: TGTGCCAGCAGCCAACAGGTGAACACTGAAGCTTTCTTT. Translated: CASSQQVNTEAFF.

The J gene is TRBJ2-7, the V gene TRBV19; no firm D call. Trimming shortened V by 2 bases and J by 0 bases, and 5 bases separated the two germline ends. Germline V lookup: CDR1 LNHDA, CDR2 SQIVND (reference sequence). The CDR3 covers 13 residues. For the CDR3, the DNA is TGTGCCAGTAGTATACACGGCTCCTACGAGCAGTACGTC. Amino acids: CASSIHGSYEQYV.

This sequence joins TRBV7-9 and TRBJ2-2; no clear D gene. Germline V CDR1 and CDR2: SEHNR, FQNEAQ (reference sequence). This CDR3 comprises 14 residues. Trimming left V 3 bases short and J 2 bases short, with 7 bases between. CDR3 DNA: TGTGCCAGCAGCTTTTCTGGAAACACCGGGGAGCTGTTTTTT. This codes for CASSFSGNTGELFF.

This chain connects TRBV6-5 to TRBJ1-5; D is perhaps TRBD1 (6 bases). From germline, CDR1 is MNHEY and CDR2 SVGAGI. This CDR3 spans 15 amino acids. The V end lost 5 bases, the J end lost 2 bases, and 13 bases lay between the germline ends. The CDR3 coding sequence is TGTGCCAGCAGTCCCCCAGGGGAAGGCAATCAGCCCCAGCATTTT. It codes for CASSPPGEGNQPQHF.

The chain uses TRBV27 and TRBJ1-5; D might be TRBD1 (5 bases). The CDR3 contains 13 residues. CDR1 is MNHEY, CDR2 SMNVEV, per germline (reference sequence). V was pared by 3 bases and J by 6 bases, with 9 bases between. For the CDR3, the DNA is TGTGCCAGCAGTTTCAGGGTAGGTCAGCCCCAGCATTTT. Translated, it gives CASSFRVGQPQHF.

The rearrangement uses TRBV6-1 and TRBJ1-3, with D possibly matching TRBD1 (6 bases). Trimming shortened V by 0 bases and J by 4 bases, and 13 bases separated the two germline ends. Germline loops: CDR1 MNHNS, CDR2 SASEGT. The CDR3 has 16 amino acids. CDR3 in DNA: TGTGCCAGCAGTGAAGCCCCCGGGACACTGGGAAACACCATATATTTT. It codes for CASSEAPGTLGNTIYF.

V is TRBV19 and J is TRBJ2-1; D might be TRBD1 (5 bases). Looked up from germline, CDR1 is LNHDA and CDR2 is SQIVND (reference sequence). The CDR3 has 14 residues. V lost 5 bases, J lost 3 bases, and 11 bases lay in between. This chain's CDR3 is CASSLRRGYNEQFF. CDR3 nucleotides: TGTGCCAGTAGTCTCCGTAGGGGCTACAATGAGCAGTTCTTC.

CDR3 sequence (DNA): TGTGCTAGTGGTTTGGGGAAAATACCCCTCCACTTT. It codes for CASGLGKIPLHF. The V gene is TRBV12-5, the J gene TRBJ1-6; D is unresolved. Trimming shortened V by 1 base and J by 12 bases, and 7 bases separated the two germline ends. Germline CDR1 reads LGHNT; CDR2 reads FRNRAP. The CDR3 runs to 12 residues.

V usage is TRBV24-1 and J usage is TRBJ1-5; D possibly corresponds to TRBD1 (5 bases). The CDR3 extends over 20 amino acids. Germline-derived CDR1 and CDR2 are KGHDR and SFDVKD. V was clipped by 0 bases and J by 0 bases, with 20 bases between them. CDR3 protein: CATSDLKGSAFRYSNQPQHF. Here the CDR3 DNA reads TGTGCCACCAGTGATTTGAAGGGGTCAGCCTTCAGATATAGCAATCAGCCCCAGCATTTT.

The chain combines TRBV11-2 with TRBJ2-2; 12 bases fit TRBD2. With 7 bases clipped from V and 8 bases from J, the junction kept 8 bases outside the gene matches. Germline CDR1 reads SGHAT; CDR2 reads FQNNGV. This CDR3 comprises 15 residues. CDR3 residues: CASTQGLAGEGELFF. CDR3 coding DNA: TGTGCCAGCACCCAGGGACTAGCGGGCGAGGGGGAGCTGTTTTTT.

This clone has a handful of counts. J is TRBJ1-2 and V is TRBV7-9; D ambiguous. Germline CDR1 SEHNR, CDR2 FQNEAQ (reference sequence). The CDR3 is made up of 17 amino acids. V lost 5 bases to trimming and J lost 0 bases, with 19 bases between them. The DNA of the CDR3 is TGTGCCAGCAGCCCTGATCAGATCCGGGGAACTAACTATGGCTACACCTTC. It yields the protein CASSPDQIRGTNYGYTF. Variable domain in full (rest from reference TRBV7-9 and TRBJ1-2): DTGVSQNPRHKITKRGQNVTFRCDPISEHNRLYWYRQTLGQGPEFLTYFQNEAQLEKSRLLSDRFSAERPKGSFSTLEIQRTEQGDSAMYLCASSPDQIRGTNYGYTFGSGTRLTVV.